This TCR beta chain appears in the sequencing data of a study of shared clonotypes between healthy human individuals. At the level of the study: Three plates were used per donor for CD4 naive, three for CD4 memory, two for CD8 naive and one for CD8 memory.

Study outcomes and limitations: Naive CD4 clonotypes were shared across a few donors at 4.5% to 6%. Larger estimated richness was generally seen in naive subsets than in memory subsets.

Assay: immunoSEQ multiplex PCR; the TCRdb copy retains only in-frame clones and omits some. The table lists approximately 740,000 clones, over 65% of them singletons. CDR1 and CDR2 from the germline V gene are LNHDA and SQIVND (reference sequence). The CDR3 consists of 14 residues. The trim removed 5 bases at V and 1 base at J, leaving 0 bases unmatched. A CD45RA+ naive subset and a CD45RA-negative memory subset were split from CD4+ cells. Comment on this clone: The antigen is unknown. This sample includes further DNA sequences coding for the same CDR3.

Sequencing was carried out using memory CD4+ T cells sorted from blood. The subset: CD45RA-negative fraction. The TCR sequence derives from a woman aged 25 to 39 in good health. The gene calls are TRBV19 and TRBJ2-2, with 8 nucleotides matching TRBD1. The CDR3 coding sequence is TGTGCCAGTAGTGGACAGGGGAACACCGGGGAGCTGTTTTTT. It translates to CASSGQGNTGELFF.